This T cell receptor beta chain originates from a study of blood T cell repertoires in COVID-19. Germline V gives CDR1 MDHEN, CDR2 SYDVKM. Between the trimmed V and J ends, which lost 3 bases and 2 bases, there was a span of 13 bases. This CDR3 has 16 amino acids. Using immunoSEQ multiplex PCR, the repertoire was profiled, and TCRdb retains in-frame clones only, with some absent. The sample holds around 100,000 clones, roughly 92% seen once. The chain couples TRBV28 to TRBJ1-4, with a possible D match to TRBD1 (6 bases). This TCR came from a man between 60 and 70 years old with acute or convalescent COVID-19. Sequences were obtained from peripheral blood. The CDR3 protein is CASSFTRGFTNEKLFF. The CDR3 bases are TGTGCCAGCAGTTTTACCAGGGGTTTCACTAATGAAAAACTGTTTTTT.